These T cell receptor beta chains were read from a single sample in a study of T cell responses to AZD1222 COVID-19 vaccine. This table comes from immunoSEQ multiplex PCR, and its TCRdb copy is limited to in-frame clones, with some not included. Here the sample spans about 130,000 clones, approximately 90% being singletons. The sequences come from peripheral blood, collected on day 0 of AZD1222 vaccination. The receptors derive from an adult in good health. The CDR3 runs from the conserved cysteine through the conserved F or W. A D gene is named only where the DNA matches it firmly. Not all rows give a size; the values are once, few, many and, for expanded clones, a class.

D gene: TRBD2; clone size: NA; J gene: TRBJ2-7; V gene: TRBV25-1; CDR3 protein: CASTGLPAQEQYF; CDR3 DNA: TGTGCCAGCACGGGACTACCGGCACAAGAGCAGTACTTC
D gene: TRBD1; clone size: NA; J gene: TRBJ1-1; V gene: TRBV9; CDR3 protein: CASSGRQGYTEAFF; CDR3 DNA: TGTGCCAGCAGCGGGCGACAGGGGTACACTGAAGCTTTCTTT
D gene: NA; clone size: NA; J gene: TRBJ1-5; V gene: TRBV10-3; CDR3 protein: CAISATGDQPQHF; CDR3 DNA: TGTGCCATCAGTGCCACAGGAGATCAGCCCCAGCATTTT
D gene: TRBD1; clone size: NA; J gene: TRBJ1-2; V gene: TRBV5-1; CDR3 protein: CASSLLTGDYGYTF; CDR3 DNA: TGCGCCAGCAGCTTGTTGACAGGGGACTATGGCTACACCTTC
D gene: NA; clone size: NA; J gene: TRBJ1-2; V gene: TRBV29-1; CDR3 protein: CSVEMDSYYGYTF; CDR3 DNA: TGCAGCGTTGAAATGGACAGCTACTATGGCTACACCTTC
D gene: NA; clone size: NA; J gene: TRBJ1-5; V gene: TRBV19; CDR3 protein: CASSIKGEYNQPQHF; CDR3 DNA: TGTGCCAGTAGTATAAAGGGGGAATACAATCAGCCCCAGCATTTT
D gene: NA; clone size: NA; J gene: TRBJ2-5; V gene: TRBV5-6; CDR3 protein: CASSITSNQETQYF; CDR3 DNA: TGTGCCAGCAGCATAACTAGCAACCAAGAGACCCAGTACTTC
D gene: NA; clone size: NA; J gene: TRBJ1-6; V gene: TRBV20-1; CDR3 protein: CSAREMEPLHF; CDR3 DNA: TGCAGTGCTAGAGAAATGGAACCCCTCCACTTT
D gene: TRBD1; clone size: NA; J gene: TRBJ1-5; V gene: TRBV18; CDR3 protein: CASSPIQGTGSNQPQHF; CDR3 DNA: TGTGCCAGCTCACCGATACAGGGGACTGGGAGCAATCAGCCCCAGCATTTT
D gene: TRBD2; clone size: NA; J gene: TRBJ2-4; V gene: TRBV28; CDR3 protein: CASSAGTSGVAKNIQYF; CDR3 DNA: TGTGCCAGCAGTGCAGGGACTAGCGGAGTAGCCAAAAACATTCAGTACTTC
D gene: TRBD2; clone size: NA; J gene: TRBJ2-7; V gene: TRBV6-2/TRBV6-3; CDR3 protein: CASSLILAGIIYEQYF; CDR3 DNA: TGTGCCAGCAGTTTGATACTAGCGGGGATTATCTACGAGCAGTACTTC
D gene: TRBD1; clone size: NA; J gene: TRBJ1-4; V gene: TRBV27; CDR3 protein: CASSTPPHRGRVLLEKLFF; CDR3 DNA: TGTGCCAGCAGTACCCCCCCCCACAGGGGGCGGGTCTTGTTAGAAAAACTGTTTTTT
D gene: TRBD1; clone size: NA; J gene: TRBJ1-3; V gene: TRBV20-1; CDR3 protein: CSARTGDTIYF; CDR3 DNA: TGCAGTGCCCGGACAGGGGACACCATATATTTT
D gene: NA; clone size: NA; J gene: TRBJ1-4; V gene: TRBV4-3; CDR3 protein: CASSASTAASEKLFF; CDR3 DNA: TGCGCCAGCAGCGCGTCCACAGCGGCTTCTGAAAAACTGTTTTTT
D gene: NA; clone size: NA; J gene: TRBJ2-6; V gene: TRBV12-3/TRBV12-4; CDR3 protein: CASSFRGANVLTF; CDR3 DNA: TGTGCCAGCAGTTTCCGTGGGGCCAACGTCCTGACTTTC
D gene: NA; clone size: NA; J gene: TRBJ1-5; V gene: TRBV7-2; CDR3 protein: CASSLVKQPQHF; CDR3 DNA: TGTGCCAGCAGCTTAGTAAAACAGCCCCAGCATTTT
D gene: NA; clone size: NA; J gene: TRBJ2-5; V gene: TRBV2; CDR3 protein: CASNAVWGQETQYF; CDR3 DNA: TGTGCCAGCAACGCGGTCTGGGGCCAAGAGACCCAGTACTTC
D gene: NA; clone size: few; J gene: TRBJ2-1; V gene: TRBV5-1; CDR3 protein: CASSLELTALNSYNEQFF; CDR3 DNA: TGCGCCAGCAGCTTGGAGCTGACAGCTCTTAACTCCTACAATGAGCAGTTCTTC
D gene: NA; clone size: once; J gene: TRBJ1-1; V gene: TRBV6-2/TRBV6-3; CDR3 protein: CASSRNYKNTEAFF; CDR3 DNA: TGTGCCAGCAGTCGTAATTATAAGAACACTGAAGCTTTCTTT
D gene: TRBD2; clone size: NA; J gene: TRBJ2-3; V gene: TRBV2; CDR3 protein: CASSPGLAGGDTQYF; CDR3 DNA: TGTGCCAGCAGTCCGGGACTAGCGGGAGGAGATACGCAGTATTTT